This T cell receptor beta chain was profiled in a study of cytomegalovirus exposure and HLA in healthy donors. Broader study findings: A later analysis linked a missense variant in DCLRE1C to the trimming of TCR beta V and J genes. It emerged from a later analysis that several of the most significant clusters appeared to be linked to common viral pathogens. Rarity characterized most TCR sequences, yet some public TCRs appeared in many donors. According to a later analysis, most TCR beta chains associated with CMV appeared HLA-restricted.

The V and J ends lost 2 bases and 0 bases respectively, with 14 bases between them. The CDR3 is made up of 16 amino acids. Germline CDR1 SGHRS, CDR2 YFSETQ. A multiplex PCR was run with 60 Vbeta primers and 13 Jbeta primers. Measured with immunoSEQ multiplex PCR; TCRdb has only the in-frame clones, and not every one. The sample holds tens of thousands of clones, roughly four fifths seen once. In this sample, this clone turned up a few times. Its antigen is not known. The sequence derives from a man between 65 and 80 years old in good health and CMV-seronegative. This chain uses TRBV5-1 with TRBJ1-1, with D tentatively TRBD1 (5 bases). Sequenced: PBMCs. The CDR3 spells CASSFAPGRVNTEAFF. The DNA for the CDR3 is TGCGCCAGCAGCTTTGCCCCTGGCAGGGTGAACACTGAAGCTTTCTTT.